The rows below give T cell receptor beta chains drawn from one sample of a study of OX40 agonist ivuxolimab in advanced cancers. Sequencing was performed with immunoSEQ multiplex PCR; in TCRdb, only in-frame clones are kept and a portion is missing. This sample has over 80,000 clones; about 84% occur once, and the top ten carry around 5.9%. The sample was CD4+ or CD8+ T cells sorted from blood, taken in a trial of the OX40 agonist ivuxolimab. Receptors were obtained from an adult with an advanced solid tumor such as melanoma, head and neck, liver or kidney cancer. CDR3s include the opening cysteine and the closing phenylalanine or tryptophan. Each record gives: clone size, D gene, J gene, V gene, CDR3 DNA, CDR3 protein. D genes are given only for firm matches. The size of a clone is reported for some rows only, either as once, few or many, or as a class for expanded clones.

few | - | TRBJ1-1 | TRBV5-2 | TGTGCCAGCAGCCCGGACAGGGGGCATGGGACTGAAGCTTTCTTT | CASSPDRGHGTEAFF
- | - | TRBJ2-3 | TRBV5-1 | TGCGCCAGCAGATTAGACAGTTTCTACACAGATACGCAGTATTTT | CASRLDSFYTDTQYF
- | TRBD2 | TRBJ2-1 | TRBV5-6 | TGTGCCAGCAGCGTGCGGACTAGCGGGGTGGATGAGCAGTTCTTC | CASSVRTSGVDEQFF
- | - | TRBJ1-3 | TRBV7-2 | TGTGCCAGCAGCTTAGCCTACGGGAACTCTGGAAACACCATATATTTT | CASSLAYGNSGNTIYF
- | - | TRBJ1-2 | TRBV9 | TGTGCCAGCAGCGTAGCCAGGGACCATGGCTACACCTTC | CASSVARDHGYTF
- | - | TRBJ2-7 | TRBV5-1 | TGCGCCAGCAGCTTAACCGGCAAACAAGACTCCTACGAGCAGTACTTC | CASSLTGKQDSYEQYF
- | TRBD1 | TRBJ1-1 | TRBV19 | TGTGCCAGTAGTAGACAGGGCTTCACTGAAGCTTTCTTT | CASSRQGFTEAFF
- | - | TRBJ1-1 | TRBV6-1 | TGTGCCAGCTCTTTCAACAGGGCGAACACTGAAGCTTTCTTT | CASSFNRANTEAFF
- | - | TRBJ2-7 | TRBV25-1 | TGTGCCAGCAGTGAATTCGGGACTTCTGCTAGCTCCTACGAGCAGTACTTC | CASSEFGTSASSYEQYF
- | TRBD2 | TRBJ2-7 | TRBV4-1 | TGCGCCAGCAGCCGGGGGGGGGACTACGAGCAGTACTTC | CASSRGGDYEQYF
- | - | TRBJ2-1 | TRBV27 | TGTGCCAGCAGTTTTGGAGCGGAGTCCTACAATGAGCAGTTCTTC | CASSFGAESYNEQFF
- | - | TRBJ1-1 | TRBV23-1 | TGCGCCAGCAGTCGCCTAATTAGGAACACTGAAGCTTTCTTT | CASSRLIRNTEAFF
- | TRBD1 | TRBJ2-3 | TRBV5-1 | TGCGCCAGCAGCGACCTCGGACAGGACTTCACAGATACGCAGTATTTT | CASSDLGQDFTDTQYF
- | - | TRBJ1-1 | TRBV7-9 | TGTGCCAGCAGCTTTGAGCGTAACACTGAAGCTTTCTTT | CASSFERNTEAFF
- | TRBD2 | TRBJ2-1 | TRBV29-1 | TGCAGCGTAGGTCCGAGACTAGCGGGCAATGAGCAGTTCTTC | CSVGPRLAGNEQFF
- | TRBD1 | TRBJ1-6 | TRBV7-6 | TGTGCCAGCAGCCCATCCGCGGGGGCAGGGGGAAATTCACCCCTCCACTTT | CASSPSAGAGGNSPLHF
- | TRBD1 | TRBJ2-6 | TRBV19 | TGTGCCAGCGAGACAGGGACCCTCTCTGGGGCCAACGTCCTGACTTTC | CASETGTLSGANVLTF
- | - | TRBJ2-1 | TRBV5-8 | TGTGCCAGCAGCTTGCTTCGGCCCCTCTACAATGAGCAGTTCTTC | CASSLLRPLYNEQFF
few | TRBD2 | TRBJ2-2 | TRBV10-3 | TGTGCCATCAGTCAACACCCCGGGACTACTACCGGGGAGCTGTTTTTT | CAISQHPGTTTGELFF
- | TRBD1 | TRBJ2-1 | TRBV7-2 | TGTGCCAGCAGCTTCCCGGGACAGGGGGGTCATGAGCAGTTCTTC | CASSFPGQGGHEQFF
- | TRBD2 | TRBJ2-2 | TRBV5-1 | TGCGCCAGCAACCGGGAGGGAGGCACCGGGGAGCTGTTTTTT | CASNREGGTGELFF
- | - | TRBJ2-5 | TRBV27 | TGTGCCAGCAGTTTACAAGGCACCGAAATACCCCAAGAGACCCAGTACTTC | CASSLQGTEIPQETQYF